This is a list of T cell receptor beta chains from one sample in a study of vaccination and CD4 T cells after COVID-19. No antigens are known for them. TCRdb re-called the PCR reads with MiXCR, one entry per CDR3 protein. The sample contains about 14,000 distinct CDR3 sequences, 33% of which appear only once. Here the sequenced sample was CD4+ T cells from blood, cultured in vitro, taken after SARS-CoV-2 vaccination. These receptors all stem from a human donor who had recovered from COVID-19. Both conserved end residues are part of each CDR3. Fields, in order: V gene, CDR3 protein.

V gene: TRBV9
CDR3 protein: CASSPNAPLNRNTIYF

V gene: TRBV20-1
CDR3 protein: CSARERGPYGYTF

V gene: TRBV6-1
CDR3 protein: CASRSGRGAWTGELFF

V gene: TRBV7-8
CDR3 protein: CASSRRFSNYEQYF

V gene: TRBV6-1
CDR3 protein: CASRAGTGMTDTQYF

V gene: TRBV10-3
CDR3 protein: CAIRWDRENTEAFF

V gene: TRBV7-9
CDR3 protein: CASSLAASGIHEQYF

V gene: TRBV6-5
CDR3 protein: CASSYSYRTMNTEAFF

V gene: TRBV7-2
CDR3 protein: CASSPGPKHNEQFF

V gene: TRBV6-5
CDR3 protein: CASSYRNSYNEQFF

V gene: TRBV21-1
CDR3 protein: CASSLFQDRKASYNSPLHF

V gene: TRBV7-2
CDR3 protein: CASSIGTSGRRSEQYF

V gene: TRBV6-5
CDR3 protein: CASSYGDRLNTEAFF

V gene: TRBV19
CDR3 protein: CASSIGTSSYEQYF

V gene: TRBV2
CDR3 protein: CASSDRLAGGDNEQFF

V gene: TRBV7-3
CDR3 protein: CASSLNSLVANTGELFF

V gene: TRBV7-9
CDR3 protein: CASSLAGRQTFDFF

V gene: TRBV7-9
CDR3 protein: CASSPKGLADGTDTQYF

V gene: TRBV6-1
CDR3 protein: CASSDLGTSYGYTF

V gene: TRBV7-9
CDR3 protein: CASSLVVVAEKLFF

V gene: TRBV4-1
CDR3 protein: CASSRGLTVDNSPLHF

V gene: TRBV10-2
CDR3 protein: CASSGRQANQPQHF